This is a list of T cell receptor beta chains from one sample in a study of tumor-infiltrating lymphocytes in primary liver carcinoma. TCRdb re-called the multiplex PCR reads with MiXCR, one entry per CDR3 protein. The table lists just over 300,000 distinct CDR3 sequences, 58% of them singletons. Sequencing was done on a sample of peripheral blood. These receptors all stem from a woman aged 25-40 years with primary liver carcinoma and hepatitis B virus infection. Each CDR3 is given with its conserved first and last residue.

v_call	j_call	cdr3_aa
TRBV6-2/TRBV6-3	TRBJ2-2	CSSSYPPGERGTGELLF
TRBV4-2	TRBJ2-1	CASSLPSRENEQFF
TRBV4-1	TRBJ2-5	CTSSRNRGETQYF
TRBV6-1	TRBJ2-7	CARTLRSSGLYEQYF
TRBV5-6	TRBJ2-5	CASSLPTSGIEETQYF
TRBV9	TRBJ2-2	CASSVNRGKTGELFF
TRBV12-3/TRBV12-4	TRBJ2-3	CANSFSGGPSDTQYF
TRBV7-9	TRBJ1-3	CASREGSSGNTIYF
TRBV11-3	TRBJ1-1	CAGSFGRGQCRTEAFF
TRBV4-2	TRBJ1-1	CASSQALQGSTEAFF
TRBV6-5	TRBJ1-5	CASSSQSNQPQHF
TRBV29-1	TRBJ2-1	CGAETGRYNGQFF
TRBV6-6	TRBJ2-1	CASSPFTGRAAYNEQFF
TRBV12-3/TRBV12-4	TRBJ1-2	CASSWTAQGYTF
TRBV29-1	TRBJ1-3	CSVGHGVSGNTIYF
TRBV12-3/TRBV12-4	TRBJ2-3	CASMNHRSTDMQYF
TRBV4-3	TRBJ2-1	CASSQDAGSSYDEQFF
TRBV6-5	TRBJ2-2	CASSADRGPNTGEPFF
TRBV6-2/TRBV6-3	TRBJ2-2	CASSYFGITGELFF
TRBV19	TRBJ2-3	CASSLSGHYGDTQYF
TRBV12-3/TRBV12-4	TRBJ2-3	CASSLRAGEGTDTQYF
TRBV12-3/TRBV12-4	TRBJ2-4	CASSSERGDKNIQYF
TRBV30	TRBJ1-1	CAWSVWVNTEAFF
TRBV28	TRBJ2-3	CASSPGTGVTDTQYF
TRBV7-9	TRBJ2-3	CASSQTRGGPDTQYF
TRBV4-3	TRBJ2-3	CASSEDSTDTQYF
TRBV4-3	TRBJ2-2	CASSPEERQGGYTGELFF
TRBV5-8	TRBJ1-3	CASSLSEGYTIYF
TRBV4-1	TRBJ2-5	CANSQDLRGSSETQYF
TRBV6-5	TRBJ2-3	CASSYSSGSRTDTQYF
TRBV6-5	TRBJ2-2	CAGSLSGELFF
TRBV12-3/TRBV12-4	TRBJ2-7	CASSLSGGYGEYF
TRBV5-1	TRBJ2-5	CASSIDWGGGTQYF
TRBV10-1	TRBJ2-1	CASSDPRMSHNEQFF
TRBV7-8	TRBJ2-1	CASSLNWGKEHFF
TRBV4-3	TRBJ2-2	CASSQDLVERDLNTGELFF
TRBV6-2/TRBV6-3	TRBJ2-1	CASSYSGHRPYNEQFF
TRBV12-3/TRBV12-4	TRBJ2-3	CASSARRQDKDTQYF
TRBV12-3/TRBV12-4	TRBJ2-5	CASSLGPGGGGEIQYF
TRBV7-9	TRBJ2-3	CANSPQWNTQYF
TRBV4-1	TRBJ2-2	CASSQEEGMVGELFF
TRBV11-2	TRBJ2-3	CASSLVPEGGTDMQYF
TRBV30	TRBJ2-7	CAWERGLAGDEQYF
TRBV6-5	TRBJ1-4	CASSYSQGERLFF
TRBV29-1	TRBJ1-4	CSVKGGLGKKLFF
TRBV28	TRBJ2-3	CASDSYTDTQYF
TRBV29-1	TRBJ2-3	CSVDELTGTVRYF